These T cell receptor beta chains were read from a single sample in a study of CD8 T cells in ankylosing spondylitis. TCRdb re-called the 5' RACE reads with MiXCR, one entry per CDR3 protein. The sample has fewer than 650,000 distinct CDR3 sequences; over 9.5% are singletons. The specimen was blood, either unsorted or a sorted T cell fraction (not recorded which). Source of these receptors: a male donor with ankylosing spondylitis. Both conserved end residues are part of each CDR3. The order of the fields is V gene, CDR3 length, D gene, clone size, J gene, CDR3 protein, CDR3 DNA. D genes are given only for firm matches. Some rows have no size entry. The others give once, few or many, or a class for an expanded clone.

v_gene: TRBV5-1; len: 15; d_gene: -; abundance: -; j_gene: TRBJ1-1; CDR3aa: CASSLGWGHGTEAFF; CDR3nt: TGCGCCAGCAGCTTGGGATGGGGGCATGGGACTGAAGCTTTCTTT
v_gene: TRBV27; len: 17; d_gene: TRBD2; abundance: -; j_gene: TRBJ2-1; CDR3aa: CASSLKVGLAGVYEQFF; CDR3nt: TGTGCCAGCAGTTTAAAGGTCGGGCTAGCGGGAGTCTATGAGCAGTTCTTC
v_gene: TRBV7-8; len: 14; d_gene: TRBD2; abundance: few; j_gene: TRBJ2-3; CDR3aa: CASSVLAGIDTQYF; CDR3nt: TGTGCCAGCAGCGTACTAGCGGGCATAGATACGCAGTATTTT
v_gene: TRBV24-1; len: 16; d_gene: TRBD2; abundance: -; j_gene: TRBJ2-2; CDR3aa: CATSDFSGRSTGELFF; CDR3nt: TGTGCCACCAGTGATTTTAGCGGGAGGAGCACCGGGGAGCTGTTTTTT
v_gene: TRBV20-1; len: 14; d_gene: -; abundance: few; j_gene: TRBJ2-3; CDR3aa: CSARGGGLTDTQYF; CDR3nt: TGCAGTGCTAGAGGGGGAGGCCTCACAGATACGCAGTATTTT
v_gene: TRBV3-1; len: 14; d_gene: -; abundance: -; j_gene: TRBJ2-2; CDR3aa: CASSHRLNTGELFF; CDR3nt: TGTGCCAGCAGCCACAGGTTAAACACCGGGGAGCTGTTTTTT
v_gene: TRBV5-4; len: 14; d_gene: -; abundance: few; j_gene: TRBJ1-1; CDR3aa: CASSLDIRNTEAFF; CDR3nt: TGTGCCAGCAGCTTGGATATCCGGAACACTGAAGCTTTCTTT
v_gene: TRBV20-1; len: 15; d_gene: -; abundance: -; j_gene: TRBJ1-6; CDR3aa: CSATKESSYNSPLHF; CDR3nt: TGCAGTGCCACAAAAGAGAGCTCCTATAATTCACCCCTCCACTTT
v_gene: TRBV29-1; len: 16; d_gene: -; abundance: -; j_gene: TRBJ2-2; CDR3aa: CSVVVSGTAYTGELFF; CDR3nt: TGCAGCGTTGTCGTTTCCGGAACAGCCTACACCGGGGAGCTGTTTTTT
v_gene: TRBV20-1; len: 15; d_gene: -; abundance: many; j_gene: TRBJ2-3; CDR3aa: CSARDQRGATDTQYF; CDR3nt: TGCAGTGCTAGAGATCAAAGGGGGGCGACAGATACGCAGTATTTT
v_gene: TRBV11-2; len: 14; d_gene: -; abundance: -; j_gene: TRBJ1-4; CDR3aa: CASSSQAGSEKLFF; CDR3nt: TGTGCCAGCAGCTCGCAGGCGGGGAGTGAAAAACTGTTTTTT
v_gene: TRBV7-8; len: 17; d_gene: TRBD2; abundance: -; j_gene: TRBJ2-5; CDR3aa: CASSLAPQRGGLETQYF; CDR3nt: TGTGCCAGCAGCTTAGCTCCCCAGCGGGGAGGTTTGGAGACCCAGTACTTC
v_gene: TRBV19; len: 15; d_gene: -; abundance: -; j_gene: TRBJ2-2; CDR3aa: CASSIRGTVTGELFF; CDR3nt: TGTGCCAGTAGTATAAGAGGGACCGTGACCGGGGAGCTGTTTTTT
v_gene: TRBV12-3/TRBV12-4; len: 15; d_gene: -; abundance: -; j_gene: TRBJ2-1; CDR3aa: CASSPGATKYNEQFF; CDR3nt: TGTGCCAGCAGTCCAGGGGCGACTAAATACAATGAGCAGTTCTTC
v_gene: TRBV14; len: 13; d_gene: -; abundance: -; j_gene: TRBJ1-1; CDR3aa: CASSQGGLGEAFF; CDR3nt: TGTGCCAGCAGCCAAGGAGGGCTGGGTGAAGCTTTCTTT
v_gene: TRBV19; len: 14; d_gene: TRBD2; abundance: -; j_gene: TRBJ2-1; CDR3aa: CASSVSGSRHEQFF; CDR3nt: TGTGCCAGTAGTGTTAGCGGGAGCCGGCATGAGCAGTTCTTC
v_gene: TRBV29-1; len: 15; d_gene: TRBD1; abundance: -; j_gene: TRBJ1-4; CDR3aa: CSVDSGQGSGEKLFF; CDR3nt: TGCAGCGTTGACAGCGGACAGGGGTCTGGCGAAAAACTGTTTTTT
v_gene: TRBV7-2; len: 14; d_gene: -; abundance: -; j_gene: TRBJ1-4; CDR3aa: CASSLSSGREKLFF; CDR3nt: TGTGCCAGCAGCTTAAGTTCGGGGAGGGAAAAACTGTTTTTT
v_gene: TRBV20-1; len: 13; d_gene: -; abundance: many; j_gene: TRBJ1-1; CDR3aa: CSVKEPGGTEAFF; CDR3nt: TGCAGTGTTAAGGAACCGGGAGGGACTGAAGCTTTCTTT
v_gene: TRBV27; len: 14; d_gene: -; abundance: few; j_gene: TRBJ2-3; CDR3aa: CASSRAPVTDTQYF; CDR3nt: TGTGCCAGCAGTCGGGCCCCGGTTACGGATACGCAGTATTTT
v_gene: TRBV20-1; len: 13; d_gene: TRBD2; abundance: few; j_gene: TRBJ2-1; CDR3aa: CSAPGTSLLEQFF; CDR3nt: TGCAGTGCGCCGGGGACTAGTCTTCTTGAGCAGTTCTTC
v_gene: TRBV19; len: 14; d_gene: TRBD1; abundance: -; j_gene: TRBJ2-3; CDR3aa: CASSYMRGQDTQYF; CDR3nt: TGTGCCAGTAGTTATATGAGGGGGCAGGATACGCAGTATTTT
v_gene: TRBV7-9; len: 15; d_gene: TRBD1; abundance: many; j_gene: TRBJ2-1; CDR3aa: CASSPGTGLGNEQFF; CDR3nt: TGTGCCAGCAGCCCTGGGACAGGCCTGGGAAATGAGCAGTTCTTC
v_gene: TRBV15; len: 13; d_gene: -; abundance: few; j_gene: TRBJ1-1; CDR3aa: CATSRDLGGRLFF; CDR3nt: TGTGCCACCAGCAGAGATCTAGGAGGCCGTCTTTTCTTT
v_gene: TRBV6-2/TRBV6-3; len: 15; d_gene: TRBD2; abundance: -; j_gene: TRBJ2-1; CDR3aa: CASSYSSGVYNEQFF; CDR3nt: TGTGCCAGCAGTTACTCCAGCGGGGTTTACAATGAGCAGTTCTTC
v_gene: TRBV12-3/TRBV12-4; len: 14; d_gene: -; abundance: many; j_gene: TRBJ1-4; CDR3aa: CASSLVEGREKLFF; CDR3nt: TGTGCCAGCAGTTTAGTGGAGGGGAGAGAAAAACTGTTTTTT
v_gene: TRBV18; len: 15; d_gene: TRBD1; abundance: few; j_gene: TRBJ2-1; CDR3aa: CASSPTGDTYNEQFF; CDR3nt: TGTGCCAGCTCGCCTACAGGGGATACCTACAATGAGCAGTTCTTC
v_gene: TRBV20-1; len: 13; d_gene: TRBD2; abundance: few; j_gene: TRBJ2-5; CDR3aa: CSARDGGRETQYF; CDR3nt: TGCAGTGCTAGAGATGGCGGGAGGGAGACCCAGTACTTC
v_gene: TRBV20-1; len: 12; d_gene: -; abundance: many; j_gene: TRBJ1-1; CDR3aa: CSAGRQNTEAFF; CDR3nt: TGCAGTGCAGGACGGCAGAACACTGAAGCTTTCTTT
v_gene: TRBV12-3/TRBV12-4; len: 12; d_gene: -; abundance: many; j_gene: TRBJ2-5; CDR3aa: CASRGTLETQYF; CDR3nt: TGTGCCAGCAGGGGGACGCTAGAGACCCAGTACTTC
v_gene: TRBV27; len: 13; d_gene: -; abundance: -; j_gene: TRBJ2-7; CDR3aa: CASSDTGSDEQYF; CDR3nt: TGTGCCAGCAGTGATACAGGGAGCGACGAGCAGTACTTC
v_gene: TRBV20-1; len: 15; d_gene: TRBD1; abundance: -; j_gene: TRBJ2-7; CDR3aa: CSARVSDRGSYEQYF; CDR3nt: TGCAGTGCTAGAGTTTCGGACAGGGGTTCCTACGAGCAGTACTTC
v_gene: TRBV20-1; len: 13; d_gene: TRBD2; abundance: few; j_gene: TRBJ2-5; CDR3aa: CSTSGTSGETQYF; CDR3nt: TGCAGTACTAGCGGGACCTCCGGAGAGACCCAGTACTTC
v_gene: TRBV24-1; len: 15; d_gene: -; abundance: few; j_gene: TRBJ2-2; CDR3aa: CATSDPSEGAGELFF; CDR3nt: TGTGCCACCAGTGACCCTTCGGAAGGGGCCGGGGAGCTGTTTTTT
v_gene: TRBV12-3/TRBV12-4; len: 13; d_gene: -; abundance: -; j_gene: TRBJ2-1; CDR3aa: CASTRTTPDEQFF; CDR3nt: TGTGCCAGCACCAGGACTACCCCCGATGAGCAGTTCTTC
v_gene: TRBV18; len: 17; d_gene: TRBD1; abundance: few; j_gene: TRBJ1-1; CDR3aa: CASSPPGTVNMNTEAFF; CDR3nt: TGTGCCAGCTCACCACCGGGGACAGTAAACATGAACACTGAAGCTTTCTTT
v_gene: TRBV20-1; len: 13; d_gene: -; abundance: -; j_gene: TRBJ2-1; CDR3aa: CSVNRDTYNEQFF; CDR3nt: TGCAGTGTTAACCGGGACACTTACAATGAGCAGTTCTTC
v_gene: TRBV20-1; len: 14; d_gene: TRBD1; abundance: -; j_gene: TRBJ2-5; CDR3aa: CSARGTGGRETQYF; CDR3nt: TGCAGTGCTAGGGGGACAGGGGGCCGGGAGACCCAGTACTTC
v_gene: TRBV7-6; len: 15; d_gene: TRBD1; abundance: few; j_gene: TRBJ2-1; CDR3aa: CASSPGPGGNNEQFF; CDR3nt: TGTGCCAGCAGCCCCGGTCCAGGGGGAAACAATGAGCAGTTCTTC
v_gene: TRBV20-1; len: 14; d_gene: -; abundance: -; j_gene: TRBJ2-3; CDR3aa: CSTAGLGDTDTQYF; CDR3nt: TGCAGTACCGCCGGGCTAGGTGACACAGATACGCAGTATTTT
v_gene: TRBV24-1; len: 12; d_gene: -; abundance: -; j_gene: TRBJ1-1; CDR3aa: CATSDTGAGAFF; CDR3nt: TGTGCCACCAGTGATACGGGGGCTGGAGCTTTCTTT
v_gene: TRBV7-9; len: 14; d_gene: TRBD1; abundance: -; j_gene: TRBJ1-2; CDR3aa: CASSTPTGDYGYTF; CDR3nt: TGTGCCAGCAGCACGCCGACAGGGGACTATGGCTACACCTTC
v_gene: TRBV7-9; len: 16; d_gene: TRBD2; abundance: many; j_gene: TRBJ2-4; CDR3aa: CASSQTSGLTKNIQYF; CDR3nt: TGTGCCAGCAGCCAGACTAGCGGGCTAACCAAAAACATTCAGTACTTC
v_gene: TRBV5-4; len: 15; d_gene: -; abundance: -; j_gene: TRBJ2-7; CDR3aa: CASSPGSASVYEQYF; CDR3nt: TGTGCCAGCAGCCCGGGATCGGCTAGCGTCTACGAGCAGTACTTC
v_gene: TRBV2; len: 15; d_gene: TRBD2; abundance: many; j_gene: TRBJ2-7; CDR3aa: CASSPTSGSSYEQYF; CDR3nt: TGTGCCAGCAGTCCTACTAGCGGGAGCTCCTACGAGCAGTACTTC